A single sample gave rise to the 23 T cell receptor beta chains below, sequenced in a study of CXCR3-negative and CXCR3-positive naive CD8 T cells. General study points: CXCR3-expressing naive cells carried TRB CDR3s more hydrophobic than those of CXCR3-negative naive cells.

5' RACE that incorporated UMI labels was used to prepare the TRB cDNA libraries. TCRdb re-called the 5' RACE reads, yielding one record per CDR3 amino acid sequence without DNA. The table for this sample gives roughly 7,300 distinct CDR3 sequences. For these receptors, no antigen is known. Source material: naive CXCR3+ CD8+ T cells from blood. Subset described: CD45RO-CCR7+CD27+CD95- naive CD8+ T cells expressing CXCR3 (TNR3+). The receptor set was obtained from a human donor in good health. Some clones in this sample may be carry-over from other donors' samples.

V is TRBV19 and J is TRBJ1-1; the TRBD1 assignment by TCRdb is unverifiable without DNA. Germline loops: CDR1 LNHDA, CDR2 SQIVND (reference sequence). The CDR3 totals 15 residues. The CDR3 protein is CASSTRDSMNTQAFF.

This chain joins TRBV2 and TRBJ2-3; the TCRdb D gene call, TRBD2, has no DNA to confirm it. Per the germline V gene, CDR1 is SNHLY and CDR2 is FYNNEI. The CDR3 covers 17 residues. CDR3 amino acids: CASRVAWTSGSTDTQYF.

The rearrangement joins TRBV13 to TRBJ2-6. Germline V gene data show CDR1 as PRHDT and CDR2 as FYEKMQ (reference sequence). The CDR3 length is 15 residues. The CDR3 is CASSAPSSGANVLTF.

The chain has TRBV6-1 and TRBJ2-4; TCRdb picks TRBD1, but there is no DNA to check that call. The CDR3 extends over 15 amino acids. Germline lookup yields CDR1 MNHNS and CDR2 SASEGT. The CDR3 protein is CASSEEQGAIYIQYF.

The V and J genes are TRBV9 and TRBJ2-4; absent DNA, TCRdb's TRBD2 call cannot be checked. The CDR3 runs to 16 residues. Germline V gene sequence: CDR1 SGDLS, CDR2 YYNGEE. The CDR3 is CASSAGGDSTADIQYF. The entire variable domain, with the rest obtained from reference TRBV9 and TRBJ2-4, is as follows: DSGVTQTPKHLITATGQRVTLRCSPRSGDLSVYWYQQSLDQGLQFLIQYYNGEERAKGNILERFSAQQFPDLHSELNLSSLELGDSALYFCASSAGGDSTADIQYFGAGTRLSVL.

By frequency, this clonotype registers medium-sized. V gene TRBV7-2 combines with J gene TRBJ2-3. Germline V lookup: CDR1 SGHTA, CDR2 FQGNSA. CDR3 length: 13 amino acids. CDR3: CASSPDHTDTQYF. Looking up the rest from reference TRBV7-2 and TRBJ2-3 gives the full variable domain: GAGVSQSPSNKVTEKGKDVELRCDPISGHTALYWYRQSLGQGLEFLIYFQGNSAPDKSGLPSDRFSAERTGGSVSTLTIQRTQQEDSAVYLCASSPDHTDTQYFGPGTRLTVL.

By frequency, this clonotype registers medium-sized. The CDR3 sequence is CSVPPGLSTDTQYF. V usage is TRBV29-1 and J usage is TRBJ2-3; TCRdb lists TRBD2, though no DNA is available to test this call. The length of the CDR3 is 14 residues. Germline lookup yields CDR1 SQVTM and CDR2 ANQGSEA.

The rearrangement joins TRBV14 to TRBJ1-6; lacking DNA, the TRBD1 call made by TCRdb goes unchecked. The CDR3 totals 13 residues. Germline-derived CDR1 and CDR2 are SGHDN and FVKESK. CDR3 protein: CASSLWTGSPLHF.

This clonotype ranks as medium-sized in terms of frequency. The chain joins TRBV7-8 to TRBJ2-6; as DNA is missing, the TRBD2 call by TCRdb cannot be tested. Germline CDR1 is SGHVS and CDR2 is FQNEAQ. The length of the CDR3 is 19 residues. CDR3 in amino acids: CASSLDTGTSGSGANVLTF.

The rearrangement joins TRBV12-3 or TRBV12-4 to TRBJ2-1. This CDR3 comprises 12 residues. The CDR3 sequence is CASSFPYNEQFF.

The chain is built from TRBV29-1 and TRBJ2-2; TCRdb indicates TRBD2, and absent DNA this call remains unverified. The CDR3 sequence is 16 residues long. Germline loops: CDR1 SQVTM, CDR2 ANQGSEA. Here the CDR3 reads CSVILASGGSTGELFF.

This rearrangement joins TRBV20-1 to TRBJ1-2. CDR3 length: 13 residues. Per germline, CDR1 DFQATT and CDR2 SNEGSKA (reference sequence). CDR3 sequence: CSAQPDTNYGYTF.

CDR3 sequence reads: CASRTADTEAFF. The chain couples TRBV5-1 to TRBJ1-1. CDR1 and CDR2 (germline): SGHRS, YFSETQ. This CDR3 contains 12 residues. Filled out from reference TRBV5-1 and TRBJ1-1, the complete variable domain reads KAGVTQTPRYLIKTRGQQVTLSCSPISGHRSVSWYQQTPGQGLQFLFEYFSETQRNKGNFPGRFSGRQFSNSRSEMNVSTLELGDSALYLCASRTADTEAFFGQGTRLTVV.

The V call is TRBV11-3, the J call TRBJ2-5; TCRdb proposes TRBD2, but this gene call is untestable without DNA. The V gene's germline CDR1 is SGHNT and CDR2 YENEEA. This CDR3 comprises 17 residues. CDR3: CASSLLLAGALQETQYF.

V gene TRBV3-1 combines with J gene TRBJ2-3; as DNA is missing, the TRBD2 call by TCRdb cannot be tested. This CDR3 is 16 amino acids long. From germline, CDR1 is LGHDT and CDR2 YNNKEL (reference sequence). CDR3: CASSPETSGPTDTQYF.

The J gene is TRBJ2-7, the V gene TRBV6-5; lacking DNA, the TRBD1 call made by TCRdb goes unchecked. The CDR3 consists of 15 residues. Germline V CDR1 and CDR2: MNHEY, SVGAGI. CDR3 in amino acids: CASSYSNGHLGEQYF.

The rearrangement uses TRBV29-1 and TRBJ1-1. The V gene's germline CDR1 is SQVTM and CDR2 ANQGSEA. CDR3 length: 13 amino acids. This CDR3 reads CGGAPGDNTEAFF.

The genes are TRBV29-1 and TRBJ2-3. This CDR3 has 12 amino acids. Germline values: CDR1 SQVTM, CDR2 ANQGSEA. This CDR3 is CSVEGLGDTQYF.

The rearrangement uses TRBV28 and TRBJ1-1; the TCRdb call, TRBD1, lacks DNA for checking. This CDR3 is built from 15 residues. CDR1 is MDHEN and CDR2 is SYDVKM in the germline V gene. The CDR3 here is CASSLVWTGGTEAFF. Drawing the rest from reference TRBV28 and TRBJ1-1, the complete variable domain is DVKVTQSSRYLVKRTGEKVFLECVQDMDHENMFWYRQDPGLGLRLIYFSYDVKMKEKGDIPEGYSVSREKKERFSLILESASTNQTSMYLCASSLVWTGGTEAFFGQGTRLTVV.

V and J are TRBV28 and TRBJ2-7; TCRdb names TRBD1, which stays unverified in the absence of DNA. The CDR3 consists of 14 residues. Germline lookup yields CDR1 MDHEN and CDR2 SYDVKM. CDR3 amino acids: CASTSGQGAYEQYF.

This clonotype is identified as medium-sized from frequency. This chain connects TRBV6-5 to TRBJ1-2. The V gene's germline CDR1 is MNHEY and CDR2 SVGAGI. There are 15 residues in the CDR3. CDR3 sequence reads: CASSYSLVDNYGYTF.

This chain links TRBV27 with TRBJ2-3. The germline gives CDR1 MNHEY, CDR2 SMNVEV (reference sequence). CDR3 length: 13 amino acids. The CDR3: CASSQSPWDTQYF.

The chain recombines TRBV20-1 with TRBJ2-1. Germline values: CDR1 DFQATT, CDR2 SNEGSKA (reference sequence). The CDR3 length is 14 residues. CDR3 sequence reads: CSAEGRELYNEQFF.